This TCR beta chain was captured by sequencing in a study of blood T cells in healthy people across ages. Through a sample-barcoded 5' primer and a J-beta primer mix, a second PCR was run for roughly 7 to 12 cycles. TCRdb redid the calling of the 5' RACE reads with MiXCR, one entry per CDR3 protein. The repertoire consists of 850,000 to 950,000 distinct CDR3 sequences, with roughly 26% occurring once and the leading ten covering 15% to 20%. CDR3 length equals 16 residues. The V gene's germline CDR1 is SGHAT and CDR2 FQNNGV. Trimming stripped 1 base from V and 3 bases from J, with 15 bases between. Sequenced sample: blood. This TCR was sampled from a woman at least 80 years old in good health. The rearrangement joins TRBV11-2 to TRBJ2-5; no clear D gene. As DNA, the CDR3 is TGTGCCAGCAGCTTAGCGGCCGCACAAACTAAAGAGACCCAGTACTTC. It specifies CASSLAAAQTKETQYF.